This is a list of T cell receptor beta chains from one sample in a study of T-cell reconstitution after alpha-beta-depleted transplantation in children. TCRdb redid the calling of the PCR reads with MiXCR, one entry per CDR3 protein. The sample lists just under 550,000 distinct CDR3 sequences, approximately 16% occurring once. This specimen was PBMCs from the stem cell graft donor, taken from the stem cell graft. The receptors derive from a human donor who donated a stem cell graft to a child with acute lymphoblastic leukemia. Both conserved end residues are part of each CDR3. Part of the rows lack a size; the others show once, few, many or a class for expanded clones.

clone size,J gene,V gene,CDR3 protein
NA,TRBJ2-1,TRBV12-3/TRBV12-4,CASSIGLSYNEQFF
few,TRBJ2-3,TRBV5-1,CASSLAPDSTDTQYF
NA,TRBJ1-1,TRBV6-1,CAVAPSGNTEAFF
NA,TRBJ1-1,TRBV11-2,CASSFHRVIAANTEAFF
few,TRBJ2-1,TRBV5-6,CASNLWASGTSEQFF
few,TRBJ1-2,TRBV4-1,CASSQGQGQRLNYGYTF
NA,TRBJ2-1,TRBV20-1,CSAPPGQGQFF
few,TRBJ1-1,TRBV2,CASSMLIKAFF
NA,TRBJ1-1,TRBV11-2,CASSLVTGRSTEAFF
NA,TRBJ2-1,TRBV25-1,CASSELGLALPYNEQFF
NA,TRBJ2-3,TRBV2,CASRVYTDTQYF
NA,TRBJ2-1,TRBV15,CATSRIVSSYNEQFF